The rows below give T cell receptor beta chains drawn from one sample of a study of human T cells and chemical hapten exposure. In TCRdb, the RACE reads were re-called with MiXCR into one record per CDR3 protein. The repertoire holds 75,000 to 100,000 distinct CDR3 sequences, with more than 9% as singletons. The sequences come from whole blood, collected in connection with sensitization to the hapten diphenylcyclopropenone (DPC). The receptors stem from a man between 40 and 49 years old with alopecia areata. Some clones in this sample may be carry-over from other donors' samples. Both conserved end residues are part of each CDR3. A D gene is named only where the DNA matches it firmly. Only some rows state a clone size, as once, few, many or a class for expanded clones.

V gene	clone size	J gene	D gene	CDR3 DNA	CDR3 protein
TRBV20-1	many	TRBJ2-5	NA	TGCAGTGCTAGGATGGTCCCGCAAGAGACCCAGTACTTC	CSARMVPQETQYF
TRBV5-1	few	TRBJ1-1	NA	TGCGCCAGCAGCTTGGGTCCCGCAGCGAACACTGAAGCTTTCTTT	CASSLGPAANTEAFF
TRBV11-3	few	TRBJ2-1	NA	TGTGCCAGCAGCTTAGATACCAATGAGCAGTTCTTC	CASSLDTNEQFF
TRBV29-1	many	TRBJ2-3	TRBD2	TGCAGCGCCCAGGCAGGGCTAGCGGGGGGCACAGATACGCAGTATTTT	CSAQAGLAGGTDTQYF
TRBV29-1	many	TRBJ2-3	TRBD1	TGCAGCGTTGAAGCCTGGACAGGGGGCACAGATACGCAGTATTTT	CSVEAWTGGTDTQYF
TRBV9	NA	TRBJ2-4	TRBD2	TGTGCCAGCAGCGTTGGGGGGACTAGCGGCAAAAACATTCAGTACTTC	CASSVGGTSGKNIQYF
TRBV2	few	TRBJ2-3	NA	TGTGCCAGCAGACGCAGGGCCACAGATACGCAGTATTTT	CASRRRATDTQYF
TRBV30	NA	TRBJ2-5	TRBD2	TGTGCCTGCTGTGGGAGGGGAGAGACCCAGTACTTC	CACCGRGETQYF
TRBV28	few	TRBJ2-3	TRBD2	TGTGCCAGCAGTTTGCTAGCGGGAGTTGCAGATACGCAGTATTTT	CASSLLAGVADTQYF
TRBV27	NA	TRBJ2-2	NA	TGTGCCAGCAGACGGATCCGTGAGGCCGGGGAGCTGTTTTTT	CASRRIREAGELFF
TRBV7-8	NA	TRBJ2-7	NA	TGTGCCAGCAGCTTATGGCGGGGAACCTACAAGCAGTACTTC	CASSLWRGTYKQYF
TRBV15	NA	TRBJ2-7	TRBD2	TGTGCCACCAGCAGGGACCCGGGACTAGCCAACTACGAGCAGTACTTC	CATSRDPGLANYEQYF
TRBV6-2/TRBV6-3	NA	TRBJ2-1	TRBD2	TGTGCCAGCAGTCCCTCCCGGGGGGGCAGCAATGAGCAGTTCTTC	CASSPSRGGSNEQFF
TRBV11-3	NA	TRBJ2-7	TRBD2	TGTGCCAGCAGCTTTAGCGCGGGAGGCTACTACGAGCAGTACTTC	CASSFSAGGYYEQYF
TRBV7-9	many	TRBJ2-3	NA	TGTGCCAGCAGCACCCTAGGAGGACATACGCAGTATTTT	CASSTLGGHTQYF
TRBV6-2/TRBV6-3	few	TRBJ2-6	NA	TGTGCCAGCAGCTTAGCCCTGGCGACTGGGGCCAACGTCCTGACTTTC	CASSLALATGANVLTF
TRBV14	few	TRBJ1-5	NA	TGTGCCAGCAGCTTACAAACGGGGATGCCCCAGCATTTT	CASSLQTGMPQHF
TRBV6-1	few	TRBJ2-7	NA	TGTGCCAGCAGTGAAGGCCAGGTCTACGAGCAGTACTTC	CASSEGQVYEQYF
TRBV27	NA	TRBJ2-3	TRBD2	TGTGCCAGCAGTTTGCGGCTAGCGGGAGCCGGCACAGATACGCAGTATTTT	CASSLRLAGAGTDTQYF
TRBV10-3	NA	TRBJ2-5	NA	TGTGCCATCGCAGGATTTCAAGAGACCCAGTACTTC	CAIAGFQETQYF
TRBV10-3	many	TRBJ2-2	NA	TGTGCCATCAGTGATAGGGGACCCGGGGAGCTGTTTTTT	CAISDRGPGELFF
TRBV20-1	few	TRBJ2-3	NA	TGCAGTGCTAGCCTTCAAGGGGCTTTTGCGAATACGCAGTATTTT	CSASLQGAFANTQYF
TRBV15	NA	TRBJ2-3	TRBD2	TGTGCCACTGCGATGACTAGCGGCAACACAGATACGCAGTATTTT	CATAMTSGNTDTQYF
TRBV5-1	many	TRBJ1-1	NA	TGCGCCAGCAGCCGGGGGGTGGACGGGACTGAAGCTTTCTTT	CASSRGVDGTEAFF
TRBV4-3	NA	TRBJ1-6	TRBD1	TGCGCCAGCAGCCAAGATGGGCAGGGGGTCTGGACCCTCCACTTT	CASSQDGQGVWTLHF
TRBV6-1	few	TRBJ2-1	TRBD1	TGTGCCAGCAACACCGGGACAGGGGCCTACAATGAGCAGTTCTTC	CASNTGTGAYNEQFF
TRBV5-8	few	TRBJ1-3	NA	TGTGCCAGCAGCTGGGACGGAGACTCTGGAAACACCATATATTTT	CASSWDGDSGNTIYF
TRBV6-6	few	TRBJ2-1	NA	TGTGCCAGCAGTTACTCCTTTTTCGGGGACGAGCAGTTCTTC	CASSYSFFGDEQFF
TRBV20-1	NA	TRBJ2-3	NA	TGCAGTGCTAGTTTCGGCGGGCCCACAGATACGCAGTATTTT	CSASFGGPTDTQYF
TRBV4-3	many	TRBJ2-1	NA	TGCGCCAGCAGCCAAGGGGGCCCCTCCCAGCTTGGGAATGAGCAGTTCTTC	CASSQGGPSQLGNEQFF
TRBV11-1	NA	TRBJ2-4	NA	TGTGCCAGCAGCTTAGCAGCCAAAAACATTCAGTACTTC	CASSLAAKNIQYF
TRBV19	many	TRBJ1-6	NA	TGTGCCTCCGTCCGTGGGAGCTCCTATAATTCACCCCTCCACTTT	CASVRGSSYNSPLHF
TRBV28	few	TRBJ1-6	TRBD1	TGTGCCAGCACTCGGGCCGGACAGGGGGCGGGTAATTCACCCCTCCACTTT	CASTRAGQGAGNSPLHF
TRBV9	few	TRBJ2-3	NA	TGTGCCAGCAGCTCCCCTAGCTTGGATACGCAGTATTTT	CASSSPSLDTQYF
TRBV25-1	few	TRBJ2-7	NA	TGTGCCAGCAGTGAATTGGGCGCGGACGAGCAGTACTTC	CASSELGADEQYF
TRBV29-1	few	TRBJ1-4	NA	TGCAGCGTTGAAATGGGTACAGGGAATGAAAAACTGTTTTTT	CSVEMGTGNEKLFF
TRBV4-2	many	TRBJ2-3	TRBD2	TGTGCCAGCAGCCAAGAATTACGGGCTAGCGGGAGGATTAGCACAGATACGCAGTATTTT	CASSQELRASGRISTDTQYF
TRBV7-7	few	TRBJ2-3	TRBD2	TGTGCTAGCAGCCCCATAGCGGGAGGGCGGTCAGATACGCAGTATTTT	CASSPIAGGRSDTQYF
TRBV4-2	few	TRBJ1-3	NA	TGTGCCAGCAGCCAAGGGGAGGGCCGAGGGGGAAACACCATATATTTT	CASSQGEGRGGNTIYF
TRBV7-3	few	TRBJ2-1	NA	TGTGCCAGCGGGGAGAGCTCCTACAATGAGCAGTTCTTC	CASGESSYNEQFF
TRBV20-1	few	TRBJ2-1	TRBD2	TGCAGTGCCCTAACTAGCGGGAGCTACAATGAGCAGTTCTTC	CSALTSGSYNEQFF
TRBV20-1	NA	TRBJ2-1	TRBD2	TGCAGTGCTCTCGGACTAGCGGAGAATGAGCAGTTCTTC	CSALGLAENEQFF
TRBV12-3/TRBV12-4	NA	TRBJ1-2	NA	TGTGCCAGCAGTTTGGCAAGGGATGGCTACACCTTC	CASSLARDGYTF
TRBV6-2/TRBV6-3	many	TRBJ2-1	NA	TGTGCCAGCAGTTCCCTCAGGGGATCCCAAATCGATGAGCAGTTCTTC	CASSSLRGSQIDEQFF
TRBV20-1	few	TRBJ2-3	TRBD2	TGCAGTGCTAGTTTCGGACTAGGCGACACAGATACGCAGTATTTT	CSASFGLGDTDTQYF
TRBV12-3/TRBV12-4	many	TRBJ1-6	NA	TGTGCCAGCAGTTTAAGGAGTTCAGATTCACCCCTCCACTTT	CASSLRSSDSPLHF
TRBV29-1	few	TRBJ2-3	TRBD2	TGCAGCGTTGACGCGGGAGGCACAGATACGCAGTATTTT	CSVDAGGTDTQYF
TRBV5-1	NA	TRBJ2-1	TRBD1	TGCGCCAGCAGCCTTGGTATCCAGACAGGGGTGTTTATCAATGAGCAGTTCTTC	CASSLGIQTGVFINEQFF
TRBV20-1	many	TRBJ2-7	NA	TGCAGTGCTCCGGACCCCCGGGCCACCTACGAGCAGTACTTC	CSAPDPRATYEQYF
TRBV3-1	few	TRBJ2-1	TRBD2	TGTGCCAGCAGCCCGCGAGGAGCGGGACGCGTCTACAATGAGCAGTTCTTC	CASSPRGAGRVYNEQFF
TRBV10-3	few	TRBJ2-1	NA	TGTGCCATCAGTGGAGGGATAGCGGAAAGCTCCTACAATGAGCAGTTCTTC	CAISGGIAESSYNEQFF
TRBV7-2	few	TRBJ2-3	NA	TGTGCCAGCAGCTCAGCCAACTCGAATGCACGGGATACGCAGTATTTT	CASSSANSNARDTQYF
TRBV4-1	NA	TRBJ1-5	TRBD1	TGCGCCAGCAGCCAAGATCGAGACAGGGTAAATCAGCCCCAGCATTTT	CASSQDRDRVNQPQHF
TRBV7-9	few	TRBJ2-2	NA	TGTGCCAGCAGCTTAGGGTTCACCGGGGAGCTGTTTTTT	CASSLGFTGELFF